The present TCR beta chain was sequenced within a study of response to subunit inactivated influenza vaccine. TCRdb independently ran MiXCR on the RT-PCR reads; one entry per CDR3 protein. The sample has 450,000 to 550,000 distinct CDR3 sequences, around 25% seen once. This sequence originates from a man aged 50-59 years who received an inactivated influenza vaccine. Sample: CD4+ T cells sorted from PBMCs, taken about 5 days after vaccination.

CDR3 nucleotides: TGTGCCAGCAGTTACAGGAGTAGCGGGGTGGGAGATACGCAGTATTTT. It encodes CASSYRSSGVGDTQYF. The chain joins TRBV6-5 to TRBJ2-3; 8 bases agree with TRBD2. CDR3 length: 16 residues. Germline trimming cut 2 bases from V and 5 bases from J; bases unmatched to any gene: 9. Germline CDR1 MNHEY, CDR2 SVGAGI.